A single sample gave rise to the 28 T cell receptor beta chains below, sequenced in a study of technical replicates of blood from several donors. Measured with immunoSEQ multiplex PCR; TCRdb has only the in-frame clones, and not every one. The sample lists tens of thousands of clones, 90% to 95% seen once, with about 0.38% in the top ten. Input material: T cells isolated from PBMCs. These receptors were collected from a human donor in good health.

This chain joins TRBV4-3 and TRBJ2-7, with 14 bases lining up with TRBD2. Germline loops: CDR1 LGHNA, CDR2 YSLEER. This CDR3 region has 17 residues. The J segment lost 2 bases and the V segment lost 3 bases, leaving 6 bases of the junction unmatched. This chain's CDR3 is CASSQGLAGDFAYEQYF. Here the CDR3 DNA reads TGCGCCAGCAGCCAGGGACTAGCGGGAGATTTCGCCTACGAGCAGTACTTC.

This clone appeared once. The J gene is TRBJ2-2, the V gene TRBV7-2; the match to TRBD2 covers 7 bases. The V segment lost 2 bases and the J segment 3 bases; nucleotides outside the gene matches: 3. The CDR3 contains 15 residues. Germline values: CDR1 SGHTA, CDR2 FQGNSA. CDR3 sequence (DNA): TGTGCCAGCAGCTTAAGCGGGATCTACACCGGGGAGCTGTTTTTT. As protein: CASSLSGIYTGELFF.

The genes are TRBV6-5 and TRBJ2-7; TRBD2 is a possible D gene (6 bases). This CDR3 comprises 12 residues. Looked up from germline, CDR1 is MNHEY and CDR2 is SVGAGI. Trimming removed 2 bases at V and 8 bases at J, with 10 bases between. CDR3 nucleotide sequence: TGTGCCAGCAGTTACCCCGGGGGAAAGCAGTACTTC. Translated: CASSYPGGKQYF.

CDR3 amino acids: CASSSGQGIGTEAFF. In DNA form, the CDR3 reads TGTGCCAGCAGCTCTGGACAGGGGATAGGCACTGAAGCTTTCTTT. The V call is TRBV11-3, the J call TRBJ1-1; 9 bases match TRBD1. The germline gives CDR1 SGHNT, CDR2 YENEEA. This CDR3 comprises 15 residues. V shed 4 bases, J shed 4 bases, and the junction held 7 bases outside the gene matches.

The chain recombines TRBV19 with TRBJ2-1; 13 bases match TRBD2. The V gene end was trimmed by 8 bases and the J gene end by 6 bases; junction bases not matched to a gene: 1. There are 13 residues in the CDR3. CDR1 and CDR2 (germline): LNHDA, SQIVND (reference sequence). CDR3 bases: TGTGCCAGTCGGACTAGCGGGAGCAATGAGCAGTTCTTC. Protein sequence: CASRTSGSNEQFF.

The chain couples TRBV4-2 to TRBJ1-2; maybe TRBD1 (6 bases). CDR1 is LGHNA, CDR2 YNFKEQ, per germline. Trimming took 4 bases from V and 7 from J, leaving 31 bases between them. This CDR3 has 19 residues. CDR3 amino acids: CASSRVGRGFSGGAAGYTF. DNA for the CDR3: TGTGCCAGCAGCCGTGTAGGAAGGGGCTTTTCGGGGGGCGCGGCTGGCTACACCTTC.

The sample holds one count of this clone. The chain has TRBV6-1 and TRBJ1-2, with 7 bases lining up with TRBD1. Germline trimming cut 11 bases from V and 4 bases from J; bases unmatched to any gene: 16. Germline V gene data show CDR1 as MNHNS and CDR2 as SASEGT. CDR3 length: 15 amino acids. The CDR3 nucleotides are TGTGCCGCTGGGGGAGAAGACAGGGCCATCTATGGCTACACCTTC. Translated: CAAGGEDRAIYGYTF.

This clone was found once. The CDR3 sequence: CASSPLSVVKEAFF. CDR3 DNA: TGTGCCAGCAGCCCCCTAAGTGTGGTGAAGGAAGCTTTCTTT. V is TRBV6-5 and J is TRBJ1-1; D not resolved. Germline V gene sequence: CDR1 MNHEY, CDR2 SVGAGI. CDR3 length equals 14 residues. V was clipped by 6 bases and J by 8 bases, with 19 bases between them.

This rearrangement joins TRBV7-9 to TRBJ2-6; no definite D call. CDR3 length equals 19 residues. Germline CDR1 SEHNR, CDR2 FQNEAQ (reference sequence). The ends were cut back, 0 bases at V and 0 bases at J, with 15 bases in the middle. The CDR3 reads CASSLAYGGANSGANVLTF. CDR3 DNA sequence: TGTGCCAGCAGCTTAGCCTACGGCGGAGCCAACTCTGGGGCCAACGTCCTGACTTTC.

The chain carries TRBV7-9 and TRBJ1-1, with 7 bases lining up with TRBD1. The CDR3 length is 14 residues. The V gene end was trimmed by 6 bases and the J gene end by 3 bases; junction bases not matched to a gene: 7. Germline V gene lookup returns CDR1 SEHNR and CDR2 FQNEAQ (reference sequence). CDR3 sequence: CASSSTGTDTEAFF. CDR3 nucleotides: TGTGCCAGCAGTTCGACAGGGACGGACACTGAAGCTTTCTTT.

The chain links TRBV9 to TRBJ2-7; perhaps TRBD2 as D (6 bases). In germline, CDR1 is SGDLS, CDR2 YYNGEE. Trimming removed 0 bases at V and 2 bases at J, with 15 bases between. CDR3 size: 16 residues. CDR3 in amino acids: CASSVDSGRRAYEQYF. CDR3 nucleotide sequence: TGTGCCAGCAGCGTAGATAGCGGACGGAGGGCCTACGAGCAGTACTTC. Full variable domain (rest looked up from reference TRBV9 and TRBJ2-7): DSGVTQTPKHLITATGQRVTLRCSPRSGDLSVYWYQQSLDQGLQFLIQYYNGEERAKGNILERFSAQQFPDLHSELNLSSLELGDSALYFCASSVDSGRRAYEQYFGPGTRLTVT.

The genes are TRBV6-5 and TRBJ2-7; 10 nucleotides line up with TRBD2. This CDR3 has 13 residues. V dropped 6 bases and J dropped 4; count of bases not matched to a gene: 3. Per germline, CDR1 MNHEY and CDR2 SVGAGI. This chain's CDR3 is CASRTSGLYEQYF. In nucleotides, the CDR3 is TGTGCCAGCAGGACTAGCGGGTTATACGAGCAGTACTTC.

The chain links TRBV9 to TRBJ2-3; D is ambiguous. Trimming removed 0 bases at V and 4 bases at J, with 6 bases between. The CDR3 is made up of 13 amino acids. Per germline, CDR1 SGDLS and CDR2 YYNGEE. The CDR3 region has the DNA TGTGCCAGCAGCGTAGCCTTTTCAGATACGCAGTATTTT. Protein: CASSVAFSDTQYF.

The chain employs TRBV5-6 and TRBJ1-2; 7 bases line up with TRBD1. CDR1 and CDR2 (germline): SGHDT, YYEEEE. Unmatched junction bases numbered 10, after V lost 4 bases and J lost 4 bases. This CDR3 has 15 amino acids. Written as DNA, the CDR3 is TGTGCCAGCAGCCCCGGGACAGATCTTTCCTATGGCTACACCTTC. Translation: CASSPGTDLSYGYTF.

This clone was seen more than once but under ten times. The V and J genes are TRBV7-9 and TRBJ1-1; tentatively, D is TRBD1 (6 bases). This CDR3 has 13 amino acids. Trimming pared 6 bases from V and 5 bases from J, leaving 13 bases between. Germline V gives CDR1 SEHNR, CDR2 FQNEAQ (reference sequence). In nucleotides, the CDR3 is TGTGCCAGCAGGACAGGATCGTGGACTGAAGCTTTCTTT. Translation: CASRTGSWTEAFF.

This chain joins TRBV11-3 and TRBJ1-2; TRBD1 agrees at 7 bases. V gave up 4 bases and J gave up 13 bases; unmatched junction bases: 9. From germline, CDR1 is SGHNT and CDR2 YENEEA. CDR3 length: 12 residues. The CDR3 reads CASSSGGYGGTF. The CDR3 DNA reads TGTGCCAGCAGCTCAGGGGGGTATGGGGGCACCTTC.

The chain is built from TRBV7-7 and TRBJ2-7, with D possibly being TRBD2 (5 bases). Germline CDR1 is SSHAT and CDR2 is FNYEAQ (reference sequence). CDR3 length: 14 amino acids. The V end was cut by 1 base, the J end by 6 bases, with 13 bases between. CDR3 in amino acids: CASSLGFGESEQYF. The CDR3 DNA reads as TGTGCCAGCAGCTTAGGCTTCGGGGAAAGCGAGCAGTACTTC.

V gene TRBV28 combines with J gene TRBJ1-5; weak D call: TRBD1 (5 bases). V lost 5 bases to trimming and J lost 2 bases, with 13 bases between them. The CDR3 has 15 amino acids. The germline V gene encodes CDR1 MDHEN and CDR2 SYDVKM. The CDR3: CASSTQGSGNQPQHF. The CDR3 DNA sequence: TGTGCCAGCAGTACCCAGGGCAGTGGCAATCAGCCCCAGCATTTT.

V gene TRBV7-2 combines with J gene TRBJ1-5; D unresolved. The CDR3 loop spans 13 amino acids. Per germline, CDR1 SGHTA and CDR2 FQGNSA. The V end lost 0 bases, the J end lost 6 bases, and 6 bases lay between the germline ends. The CDR3 nucleotides read TGTGCCAGCAGCTTAGCAGGGAGTCAGCCCCAGCATTTT. Protein product: CASSLAGSQPQHF.

The CDR3 protein is CASSFIAEITDTQYF. The CDR3 DNA follows: TGTGCCAGCAGCTTTATAGCGGAGATCACAGATACGCAGTATTTT. This chain connects TRBV7-2 to TRBJ2-3; possible D gene TRBD2, 6 bases. This CDR3 spans 15 amino acids. Germline values: CDR1 SGHTA, CDR2 FQGNSA. Trimming shortened V by 3 bases and J by 2 bases, and 12 bases separated the two germline ends.

This clone was recorded only once. The chain has TRBV7-6 and TRBJ1-1; TRBD1 matches at 10 bases. Trimming took 5 bases from V and 4 from J; bases not matched to a gene: 4. The CDR3 runs to 14 residues. Germline assignment: CDR1 SGHVS and CDR2 FNYEAQ. The CDR3 DNA is TGTGCCAGCAGCCGGGACAGGGGAACCACTGAAGCTTTCTTT. Its protein product is CASSRDRGTTEAFF.

CDR3 in amino acids: CASSFVGQVSEQYF. In nucleotides, the CDR3 is TGTGCCAGCAGTTTTGTGGGACAGGTTTCCGAGCAGTACTTC. This chain joins TRBV28 and TRBJ2-7; TRBD1 matches 8 bases. Germline V gene data show CDR1 as MDHEN and CDR2 as SYDVKM. V lost 3 bases and J lost 6; bases outside the gene matches: 7. CDR3 length equals 14 residues.

This clone was counted once. The chain links TRBV4-1 to TRBJ2-6; tentatively, D is TRBD2 (5 bases). Between the trimmed V and J ends, which lost 1 base and 2 bases, there was a span of 9 bases. Germline V lookup: CDR1 MGHRA, CDR2 YSYEKL. CDR3 length: 16 residues. The CDR3 loop reads CASSQAPGTGANVLTF. The CDR3 DNA is TGCGCCAGCAGCCAAGCACCCGGGACTGGGGCCAACGTCCTGACTTTC.

The gene calls are TRBV4-1 and TRBJ2-1, with D tentatively TRBD2 (5 bases). Germline assignment: CDR1 MGHRA and CDR2 YSYEKL. The CDR3 is 15 residues long. V was cut by 0 bases and J by 1 base, with 7 bases left in between. Written as DNA, the CDR3 is TGCGCCAGCAGCCAAGACAAGCGGTCCTACAATGAGCAGTTCTTC. Translating it yields CASSQDKRSYNEQFF.

The rearrangement links TRBV19 to TRBJ2-7; TRBD2 might be the D (6 bases). The V gene lost 4 bases and the J gene lost 4 bases, with 11 bases spanning the gap. Germline V gene lookup returns CDR1 LNHDA and CDR2 SQIVND (reference sequence). The CDR3 runs 13 residues. The chain's CDR3 is CASSTAREYEQYF. In nucleotides, the CDR3 is TGTGCCAGTAGTACAGCCCGGGAGTACGAGCAGTACTTC.

J is TRBJ2-1 and V is TRBV29-1; TRBD1 matches 10 bases. The V segment lost 7 bases and the J segment 8 bases; nucleotides outside the gene matches: 11. This CDR3 region has 14 residues. The V gene's germline CDR1 is SQVTM and CDR2 ANQGSEA. CDR3 in amino acids: CSGSGTGVNDEQFF. The CDR3 DNA reads as TGCAGCGGTTCCGGGACAGGGGTTAACGATGAGCAGTTCTTC.

V is TRBV19 and J is TRBJ2-2; TRBD1 matches at 9 bases. V gave up 4 bases and J gave up 4 bases; unmatched junction bases: 4. The CDR3 runs to 15 residues. In germline, CDR1 is LNHDA, CDR2 SQIVND (reference sequence). CDR3 coding DNA: TGTGCCAGTAGTAGGGGGACAGGGAGCACCGGGGAGCTGTTTTTT. As protein: CASSRGTGSTGELFF.

The V gene is TRBV9, the J gene TRBJ2-1, with D possibly TRBD2 on 6 matching bases. Per germline, CDR1 SGDLS and CDR2 YYNGEE. This CDR3 contains 16 residues. V gave up 0 bases and J gave up 4 bases, with 14 bases separating them. The CDR3 sequence is CASSVVAVGAYNEQFF. In nucleotides, the CDR3 is TGTGCCAGCAGCGTAGTAGCGGTCGGGGCTTACAATGAGCAGTTCTTC.